The 18 T cell receptor beta chains given below trace back to one sample, sequenced in a study of cytomegalovirus exposure and HLA in healthy donors. Use of 60 Vbeta and 13 Jbeta primers characterized the PCR. The assay was immunoSEQ multiplex PCR, and TCRdb's table has in-frame clones only and misses some. The sample includes 95,000 to 150,000 clones, 75% to 85% of them seen just once. Sequenced sample: PBMCs. The receptors stem from a man aged 40-49 years in good health and CMV-seronegative.

The V and J genes are TRBV9 and TRBJ2-7; TRBD2 aligns across 9 bases. After removal of 3 bases from V and 4 bases from J, the junction contained 8 bases not matched to a gene. CDR1 is SGDLS, CDR2 YYNGEE, per germline. The CDR3 contains 15 residues. The chain's CDR3 is CASSGRSGGNYEQYF. CDR3 nucleotide sequence: TGTGCCAGCAGCGGACGGAGCGGGGGGAATTACGAGCAGTACTTC.

The genes are TRBV5-1 and TRBJ2-3; D not certain. Trimming took 0 bases from V and 2 from J, leaving 7 bases between them. From germline, CDR1 is SGHRS and CDR2 YFSETQ. This CDR3 is 14 amino acids long. The CDR3 loop reads CASSLGHPTDTQYF. The CDR3 DNA reads as TGCGCCAGCAGCTTGGGGCACCCCACAGATACGCAGTATTTT.

The chain uses TRBV7-3 and TRBJ2-3; a possible D gene is TRBD2 (5 bases). The CDR3 consists of 13 residues. Deletions cut 6 bases from V and 0 bases from J, with 7 bases between. The germline V gene encodes CDR1 SGHTA and CDR2 FQGTGA. Here the CDR3 reads CASRRTSTDTQYF. The CDR3 DNA is TGTGCCAGCAGACGGACTAGCACAGATACGCAGTATTTT.

The V gene is TRBV5-1, the J gene TRBJ2-7; 7 nucleotides line up with TRBD1. J lost 1 base, V lost 4 bases, and 5 bases had no gene match. From germline, CDR1 is SGHRS and CDR2 YFSETQ. The CDR3 extends over 14 amino acids. The CDR3 protein is CASSEGTVSYEQYF. The CDR3 nucleotides read TGCGCCAGCAGCGAAGGGACAGTGTCCTACGAGCAGTACTTC.

The chain is built from TRBV11-2 and TRBJ2-1; D possibly corresponds to TRBD1 (5 bases). V lost 7 bases and J lost 0, with 19 bases in between. Germline loops: CDR1 SGHAT, CDR2 FQNNGV. The CDR3 has 17 residues. The DNA of the CDR3 is TGTGCCAGCACTCTGGGGCTCCTTGAGAGCTCCTACAATGAGCAGTTCTTC. It yields the protein CASTLGLLESSYNEQFF.

The chain recombines TRBV5-6 with TRBJ1-3, with D perhaps matching TRBD1 (5 bases). This CDR3 spans 17 amino acids. Trimming stripped 0 bases from V and 0 bases from J, with 13 bases between. The germline CDR1 and CDR2 sequences are SGHDT and YYEEEE. The CDR3 region has the DNA TGTGCCAGCAGCTTGGCCGGGTGGGGCAACTCTGGAAACACCATATATTTT. Its protein is CASSLAGWGNSGNTIYF.

V and J are TRBV28 and TRBJ2-7; TRBD1 matches 7 bases. The V gene end was trimmed by 3 bases and the J gene end by 6 bases; junction bases not matched to a gene: 8. The CDR3 is made up of 14 amino acids. Germline V gives CDR1 MDHEN, CDR2 SYDVKM. The CDR3 loop reads CASSFDRVVSEQYF. The CDR3 DNA reads as TGTGCCAGCAGTTTCGACAGGGTCGTCTCCGAGCAGTACTTC.

The CDR3 DNA is TGTGCTAGTGGTTTGTCTACTGGGGCGAGTGAGACCCAGTACTTC. Protein product: CASGLSTGASETQYF. The rearrangement links TRBV12-5 to TRBJ2-5; TRBD1 might be the D (5 bases). Germline V lookup: CDR1 LGHNT, CDR2 FRNRAP. Trimming stripped 2 bases from V and 5 bases from J, with 15 bases between. The CDR3 consists of 15 residues.

The chain couples TRBV7-9 to TRBJ1-4; 9 nucleotides line up with TRBD1. CDR1 is SEHNR and CDR2 is FQNEAQ in the germline V gene (reference sequence). This CDR3 region has 15 residues. The J segment lost 7 bases and the V segment lost 3 bases, leaving 6 bases of the junction unmatched. CDR3 coding DNA: TGTGCCAGCAGCTTGTGGGGACAGGGAGGTGAAAAACTGTTTTTT. Translated: CASSLWGQGGEKLFF.

The V call is TRBV6-7, the J call TRBJ2-7; the match to TRBD2 covers 10 bases. TRBV6-7 is known as an ORF, though its function is uncertain. V gave up 10 bases and J gave up 4 bases; unmatched junction bases: 10. CDR3 length: 14 amino acids. The CDR3 reads CATSGTSDPYEQYF. In DNA form, the CDR3 reads TGTGCCACCTCCGGGACTAGCGACCCGTACGAGCAGTACTTC.

This chain links TRBV11-2 with TRBJ2-3, with D maybe TRBD1 (6 bases). The CDR3 is 18 residues long. Per the germline V gene, CDR1 is SGHAT and CDR2 is FQNNGV. V lost 1 base to trimming and J lost 1 base, with 18 bases between them. The CDR3 bases are TGTGCCAGCAGCTTAGCGTCGGTACCGGGACACCGCACAGATACGCAGTATTTT. Translation: CASSLASVPGHRTDTQYF.

The V call is TRBV7-6, the J call TRBJ2-2; weak D call: TRBD1 (6 bases). Per the germline V gene, CDR1 is SGHVS and CDR2 is FNYEAQ. Deletions cut 5 bases from V and 2 bases from J, with 15 bases between. This CDR3 has 16 amino acids. CDR3 amino acids: CASSLRSGANTGELFF. The CDR3 nucleotides read TGTGCCAGCAGCCTCAGGTCAGGGGCTAACACCGGGGAGCTGTTTTTT.

This chain links TRBV29-1 with TRBJ2-7, with 8 bases that match TRBD1. V was clipped by 6 bases and J by 3 bases; unmatched bases: 7. This CDR3 is 13 amino acids long. Germline CDR1 SQVTM, CDR2 ANQGSEA. In DNA form, the CDR3 reads TGCAGCGTGAGAGGGACAGGCAACTACGAGCAGTACTTC. This codes for CSVRGTGNYEQYF.

The chain has TRBV5-1 and TRBJ2-3; maybe TRBD2 (5 bases). Germline CDR1 reads SGHRS; CDR2 reads YFSETQ. Trimming cost V 6 bases and J 6 bases, with 20 bases left between them. CDR3 length: 15 residues. The CDR3: CASTTFRGSLDTQYF. The CDR3 DNA is TGCGCCAGCACAACCTTTCGAGGGAGTCTCGATACGCAGTATTTT.

The gene calls are TRBV19 and TRBJ1-2; 7 bases line up with TRBD1. Germline V lookup: CDR1 LNHDA, CDR2 SQIVND (reference sequence). The CDR3 sequence is 13 residues long. Germline trimming cut 4 bases from V and 5 bases from J; bases unmatched to any gene: 4. The CDR3 spells CASSKGGLYGYTF. The CDR3 DNA is TGTGCCAGTAGTAAAGGGGGCTTGTATGGCTACACCTTC. Based on the CDR3 plus reference TRBV19 and TRBJ1-2, the full variable domain is DGGITQSPKYLFRKEGQNVTLSCEQNLNHDAMYWYRQDPGQGLRLIYYSQIVNDFQKGDIAEGYSVSREKKESFPLTVTSAQKNPTAFYLCASSKGGLYGYTFGSGTRLTVV.

This chain joins TRBV20-1 and TRBJ1-1; perhaps TRBD1 as D (6 bases). The V gene lost 6 bases and the J gene lost 7 bases, with 9 bases spanning the gap. In germline, CDR1 is DFQATT, CDR2 SNEGSKA (reference sequence). This CDR3 comprises 10 residues. CDR3 loop: CSAWTVEAFF. CDR3 DNA: TGCAGTGCGTGGACAGTTGAAGCTTTCTTT.

This clone came up once. The chain has TRBV25-1 and TRBJ1-4; a weak D match, TRBD1 (6 bases). The CDR3 is 15 residues long. With 3 bases removed from V and 7 bases from J, the gap between germline ends came to 15 bases. Germline CDR1 reads MGHDK; CDR2 reads SYGVNS. The CDR3 here is CASSDPTGIGEKLFF. In DNA form, the CDR3 reads TGTGCCAGCAGTGACCCCACAGGGATCGGTGAAAAACTGTTTTTT.

The chain has TRBV19 and TRBJ1-2; D might be TRBD1 (6 bases). In germline, CDR1 is LNHDA, CDR2 SQIVND (reference sequence). The CDR3 is made up of 13 amino acids. Trimming removed 6 bases at V and 1 base at J, with 9 bases between. The CDR3 nucleotides are TGTGCCAGTAGGGAACAGGGTAACTATGGCTACACCTTC. Amino acids: CASREQGNYGYTF.